This T cell receptor beta chain was found in a study of T cells in Graves' hyperthyroidism and ophthalmopathy (dated by TCRdb to about 2019). Looking at the study overall: Peripheral blood was collected at initial diagnosis, before any treatment. In six Graves' hyperthyroidism patients, the study also compared T-cell repertoires from thyroid tissue with T-cell repertoires from blood. The approximately 98 discovery patients were randomly divided into training and test sets at a 7:3 ratio. Prospective prediction of ophthalmopathy was tested in an independent validation cohort of about 19 hyperthyroidism patients and 17 patients who later progressed to ophthalmopathy. After blood sampling, hyperthyroidism patients were treated with methimazole at a starting dose of 30 mg daily, and ophthalmopathy patients were treated with high-dose intravenous methylprednisolone. According to the paper, TCR Vbeta CDR3 sequencing was carried out on 120 to 150 peripheral blood samples, which came from fewer than 50 ophthalmopathy, around 74 hyperthyroidism and around 17 progressor patients. A discovery cohort of about a hundred patients, about 43 with Graves' ophthalmopathy and about 58 with stable Graves' hyperthyroidism, was used to find distinguishing TCR V-J signatures.

Amplification of TCR beta CDR3 regions was carried out from RNA transcripts. A first-round RT-PCR of the TCR CDR3 used the HTBI primer set with the Qiagen OneStep RT-PCR kit. A second multiplex PCR round built the libraries, followed by size selection and purification. Libraries were sequenced paired-end with 100 bp reads on an Illumina HiSeq2000. The original methods were these. SOAPnuke was used to process the raw data, with reads discarded if the reads contained adapters or uncalled bases, had a mean Phred below 15, or lacked an exact constant-primer or identifier match. High-quality paired reads were merged using COPE v1.2.5, and each unique nucleotide sequence was defined as a clonotype. MiTCR v1.1 was used to align the clonotypes against IMGT TRBV, TRBD and TRBJ reference segments. Only V-J combinations with frequency above 0.0001, covering approximately 99% of repertoires, were analysed. A TCS score was defined as the ratio between F50 (clonal expansion) and ExV (chaos), using BLOSUM62-based TCRdist between CDR3 peptides within each V-J. Welch's t-statistics and random forest reduced fewer than 600 V-J features to some 14, which were used in a naive Bayes classifier (R e1071). The raw public data were reprocessed by TCRdb itself: fastp quality trimming at Q25, MiXCR clonotype calling, in-frame beta chains only. Rows merge per CDR3 protein into single entries with the most common DNA and genes. TCRdb, rather than the study authors, made the V and J calls. The sample includes 350,000 to 450,000 distinct CDR3 sequences, with about a sixth observed a single time. The top ten clones comprise about a third of the sample.

The research as a whole found: In validation, the model predicted progression to ophthalmopathy a median of around 6.5 months before onset, with around 70% sensitivity and roughly 77% specificity. Sample size was not statistically predetermined, and investigators were not blinded to group allocation. A 13 V-J signature model separated ophthalmopathy from stable hyperthyroidism, with approximately 86% sensitivity and 81.08% specificity in cross-validation and 80%/75% in testing. Blood samples also contained most of the expanded thyroid clonotypes (frequency above 0.001), which suggests that blood repertoires may reflect thyroid immune responses.

Hyperthyroidism patients were newly diagnosed, with disease duration under 2 months, and aged 18 to 65 years. The study excluded patients with uncontrolled infections, other autoimmune diseases, pregnancy or lactation. Clinical symptoms, serum thyroxine and TRAb, thyroid ultrasound, and orbital computed tomography formed the basis for the diagnoses. Blood from progressor patients was drawn when they were first diagnosed with hyperthyroidism, before any ophthalmopathy symptoms appeared. Ficoll-Paque density gradient centrifugation was used to isolate PBMCs from around 9.1 ml of fresh peripheral blood. Progressor patients were defined as those initially diagnosed with Graves' hyperthyroidism in whom ophthalmopathy developed during follow-up. Trizol reagent was used to extract total RNA, and RNA quality was then checked on an Agilent 2100 Bioanalyzer. Measured from the cysteine to the phenylalanine, the CDR3 is 15 residues long. Left in the record is the CDR3 DNA by itself, 45 bases read in frame from the first base. Reading the germline V gene gives CDR1 SGHVS and CDR2 FNYEAQ. The V end gives up 1 base and the J end 0 bases, leaving 3 bases in the junction not matched to a gene.

Ten or more counts support this clonotype. Its binding antigen is unknown. Qualities for individual bases were not recorded, and no much larger clone is one base off. Sample: blood. This TCR derives from a woman younger than 45 with Graves' hyperthyroidism that later progressed to Graves' ophthalmopathy. Recombination connected TRBV7-6 to TRBJ2-7; 7 middle bases align to TRBD2. The DNA sequence reads TGTGCCAGCAGCTTAGGTCCGGGAGGCTCCTACGAGCAGTACTTC. It codes for CASSLGPGGSYEQYF.